This TCR beta chain was profiled in a study of sequential checkpoint blockade in melanoma. In the study overall: Patients were randomized 1:1 to nivolumab-then-ipilimumab or ipilimumab-then-nivolumab first-line. Both treatment sequences were followed by maintenance nivolumab.

V gave up 6 bases and J gave up 6 bases, with 12 bases separating them. Germline V gene sequence: CDR1 SNHLY, CDR2 FYNNEI. The CDR3 is 12 amino acids. As for treatment: randomized to nivolumab then ipilimumab (arm A) or the reverse (arm B). None of the patients previously received DNA-damaging chemotherapy. Sorted cells were live CD3+CD8+, lacking CD19 and CD56, from PBMCs. Using immunoSEQ multiplex PCR, the repertoire was profiled, and TCRdb retains in-frame clones only, with some absent. This sample yields some 11,000 clones, of which under 85% are seen a single time; 10% to 12% belongs to the top ten.

The rearrangement uses TRBV2 and TRBJ2-7, with unresolved D. The clonotype originates from a human donor with melanoma. The source was CD8+ T cells sorted from blood (inferred from file names), collected from a patient given nivolumab and ipilimumab in sequence. The CDR3 sequence is CASSSIPGEQYF. CDR3 coding DNA: TGTGCCAGCAGCTCTATCCCCGGCGAGCAGTACTTC.